This is a list of T cell receptor beta chains from one sample in a study of cytomegalovirus exposure and HLA in healthy donors. TCRdb's table, derived via immunoSEQ multiplex PCR, lists solely in-frame clones and lacks some. Its listing shows 200,000 to 250,000 clones. The sample comprised PBMCs. Receptor source: a girl aged 2-15 years in good health and CMV-seropositive. CDR3s include the opening cysteine and the closing phenylalanine or tryptophan. The order of the fields is J gene, D gene, V gene, CDR3 DNA, CDR3 protein. D genes are given only for firm matches.

TRBJ2-5,TRBD2,TRBV7-9,TGTGCCACTCAGCGGGGTCAAGAGACCCAGTACTTC,CATQRGQETQYF
TRBJ2-3,NA,TRBV7-8,TGTGCCAGCAGCTTAGCGGTTTCGGCAGATACGCAGTATTTT,CASSLAVSADTQYF
TRBJ2-3,TRBD2,TRBV10-1,TGCGCCAGCAGCGATAGACTAGCGGGAGCGGCAGATACGCAGTATTTT,CASSDRLAGAADTQYF
TRBJ2-3,NA,TRBV5-4,TGTGCCAGCAGACCTGACACATGGGGCACAGATACGCAGTATTTT,CASRPDTWGTDTQYF
TRBJ1-3,NA,TRBV28,TGTGCCAGCAGTTTTGGAGGGCTATCTGGAAACACCATATATTTT,CASSFGGLSGNTIYF
TRBJ2-6,NA,TRBV30,TGTGCCTGGAGTCTTAACTCTGGGGCCAACGTCCTGACTTTC,CAWSLNSGANVLTF
TRBJ2-2,NA,TRBV18,TGTGCCAGCTCACCCTTGGACAGCACCGGGGAGCTGTTTTTT,CASSPLDSTGELFF
TRBJ2-7,TRBD1,TRBV28,TGTGCCAGCAGTTCCCCGGACAGGGATAACGAGCAGTACTTC,CASSSPDRDNEQYF
TRBJ2-4,TRBD1,TRBV27,TGTGCCAGCAGGGGACAGGGCGCCGCCATTCAGTACTTC,CASRGQGAAIQYF
TRBJ2-7,TRBD1,TRBV11-1,TGTGCCAGCAGCTTAGCACAAGGGGGCGGTTTCTACGAGCAGTACTTC,CASSLAQGGGFYEQYF
TRBJ1-4,NA,TRBV5-5,TGTGCCAGCAGCTTGGGCGTACACCAGGCAACTAATGAAAAACTGTTTTTT,CASSLGVHQATNEKLFF
TRBJ2-3,TRBD1,TRBV7-8,TGTGCCAGCACCCGACAGGGGACCACAGATACGCAGTATTTT,CASTRQGTTDTQYF
TRBJ2-7,TRBD1,TRBV27,TGTGCCAGCAGTTTAGGACAGGGGATCGGGGAGCAGTACTTC,CASSLGQGIGEQYF
TRBJ2-1,TRBD2,TRBV4-2,TGTGCCAGCAGCCGCTTAGCGGGAGGGCCAGGATACAATGAGCAGTTCTTC,CASSRLAGGPGYNEQFF
TRBJ2-3,NA,TRBV18,TGTGCCAGCTCACCTACAGGCATAGGGGTCAGTGCAGATACGCAGTATTTT,CASSPTGIGVSADTQYF
TRBJ2-3,NA,TRBV5-6,TGTGCCAGCAGCTTGATAAGGAGATTCACAGATACGCAGTATTTT,CASSLIRRFTDTQYF
TRBJ1-2,NA,TRBV29-1,TGCAGCGCCACAGGTGTAGCTAACTATGGCTACACCTTC,CSATGVANYGYTF
TRBJ2-5,TRBD2,TRBV23-1,TGCGCCAGCAGTCAATCGGTTGCTAGCGGGAACGTAGAGACCCAGTACTTC,CASSQSVASGNVETQYF
TRBJ2-3,NA,TRBV25-1,TGTGCCAGCAGTGAATCGGTCAAAATCACAGATACGCAGTATTTT,CASSESVKITDTQYF
TRBJ1-4,TRBD1,TRBV27,TGTGCCAGCAGTTCTCAGGGGGCGCAGGAAGAAAAACTGTTTTTT,CASSSQGAQEEKLFF
TRBJ2-5,TRBD2,TRBV10-2,TGCGCCAGCAGTGAGGTGGCTAGCGGGAGGCCGGGGGAGACCCAGTACTTC,CASSEVASGRPGETQYF
TRBJ2-7,TRBD1,TRBV5-1,TGCGCCAGCAGCTCGGGACAGGGGGCTTTCTACGAGCAGTACTTC,CASSSGQGAFYEQYF
TRBJ1-1,TRBD1,TRBV12-5,TGTGCTAGTGGTTTGGTACTAGGGACAGGCATGAACACTGAAGCTTTCTTT,CASGLVLGTGMNTEAFF
TRBJ1-3,NA,TRBV5-8,TGTGCCAGCAGCCTAGCTATACTCACTGGAAACACCATATATTTT,CASSLAILTGNTIYF
TRBJ1-1,TRBD1,TRBV6-1,TGTGCCAGCAAGGGGACAGCCCAATCGAACACTGAAGCTTTCTTT,CASKGTAQSNTEAFF
TRBJ2-2,NA,TRBV5-1,TGCGCCAGCAGCCCGGGACTGGGAAACACCGGGGAGCTGTTTTTT,CASSPGLGNTGELFF
TRBJ2-7,NA,TRBV19,TGTGCCAGTAGTTGGGGGACTCCATCCTACGAGCAGTACTTC,CASSWGTPSYEQYF
TRBJ2-1,NA,TRBV12-5,TGTGCTAGTGGTTTGATCCCTCGTGAGCAGTTCTTC,CASGLIPREQFF
TRBJ1-1,NA,TRBV5-5,TGTGCCAGCAGCTTGCGGACAGAGAACACTGAAGCTTTCTTT,CASSLRTENTEAFF
TRBJ2-1,TRBD2,TRBV9,TGTGCCAGCAGCGTAGTGGGGACTAGCGGGGGGAGGGTGGTCAATGAGCAGTTCTTC,CASSVVGTSGGRVVNEQFF
TRBJ2-5,NA,TRBV14,TGTGCCAGCAGCCAAGTGCGGTACCGTCGGGGTTTTTTCGGAGAGACCCAGTACTTC,CASSQVRYRRGFFGETQYF
TRBJ2-7,TRBD1,TRBV27,TGTGCCAGCAGAGGGACAGGGGAGCCATACGAGCAGTACTTC,CASRGTGEPYEQYF
TRBJ1-5,NA,TRBV19,TGTGCCAGTCCGGTAAATCAGCCCCAGCATTTT,CASPVNQPQHF
TRBJ2-2,TRBD2,TRBV28,TGTGCCAGCGCGAGCGGGAGTTGGGTGTCCGGGGAGCTGTTTTTT,CASASGSWVSGELFF
TRBJ2-3,NA,TRBV4-2,TGTGCCAGCAGCCAAGATTGGGCGGGAAGAGATACGCAGTATTTT,CASSQDWAGRDTQYF
TRBJ2-1,NA,TRBV19,TGTGCCAGTAAAGGGCAGGGGAACAATGAGCAGTTCTTC,CASKGQGNNEQFF
TRBJ1-5,NA,TRBV30,TGTGCCTGGAACTTAGGGACTGGGGGCAATCAGCCCCAGCATTTT,CAWNLGTGGNQPQHF
TRBJ1-2,NA,TRBV5-6,TGTGCCAGCAGCTTGGGGAGGGATTATGGCTACACCTTC,CASSLGRDYGYTF
TRBJ1-4,NA,TRBV9,TGTGCCAGCAGCGCAAATCAGGGAGGGGAGTCTAATGAAAAACTGTTTTTT,CASSANQGGESNEKLFF
TRBJ2-1,NA,TRBV27,TGTGCCAGCAGGGGGGCCAGCTCCTACAATGAGCAGTTCTTC,CASRGASSYNEQFF
TRBJ2-3,NA,TRBV2,TGTGCCAGCCCTAGGGATACGCAGTATTTT,CASPRDTQYF
TRBJ2-7,TRBD1,TRBV27,TGTGCCAGCAGGGGACAGGGGGCCGAGCAGTACTTC,CASRGQGAEQYF
TRBJ2-5,TRBD2,TRBV5-1,TGCGCCAGCAGCTTAAATAGCGGGAGGGCCCCGGAGACCCAGTACTTC,CASSLNSGRAPETQYF
TRBJ2-7,TRBD2,TRBV28,TGTGCCAGCAGTTCTCTCTCTAGCGGGAGCTACGAGCAGTACTTC,CASSSLSSGSYEQYF
TRBJ2-5,NA,TRBV19,TGTGCCAGTAGCCCCCTGAGACTAGAAGAGACCCAGTACTTC,CASSPLRLEETQYF